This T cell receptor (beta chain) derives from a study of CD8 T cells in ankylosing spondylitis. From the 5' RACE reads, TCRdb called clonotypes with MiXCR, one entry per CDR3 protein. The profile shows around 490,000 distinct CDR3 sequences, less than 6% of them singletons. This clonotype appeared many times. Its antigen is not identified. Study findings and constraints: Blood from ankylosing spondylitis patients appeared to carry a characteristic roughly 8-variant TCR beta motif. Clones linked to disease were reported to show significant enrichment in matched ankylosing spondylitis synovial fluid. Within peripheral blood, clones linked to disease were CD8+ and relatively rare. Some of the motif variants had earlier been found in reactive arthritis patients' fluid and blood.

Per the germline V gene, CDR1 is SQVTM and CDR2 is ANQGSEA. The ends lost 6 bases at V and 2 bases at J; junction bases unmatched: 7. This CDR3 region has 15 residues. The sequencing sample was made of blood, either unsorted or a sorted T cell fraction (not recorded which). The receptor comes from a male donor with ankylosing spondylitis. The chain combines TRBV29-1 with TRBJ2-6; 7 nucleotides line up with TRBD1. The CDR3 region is CSVAPDRAGANVLTF. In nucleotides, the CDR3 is TGCAGCGTCGCTCCAGACAGGGCTGGGGCCAACGTCCTGACTTTC.